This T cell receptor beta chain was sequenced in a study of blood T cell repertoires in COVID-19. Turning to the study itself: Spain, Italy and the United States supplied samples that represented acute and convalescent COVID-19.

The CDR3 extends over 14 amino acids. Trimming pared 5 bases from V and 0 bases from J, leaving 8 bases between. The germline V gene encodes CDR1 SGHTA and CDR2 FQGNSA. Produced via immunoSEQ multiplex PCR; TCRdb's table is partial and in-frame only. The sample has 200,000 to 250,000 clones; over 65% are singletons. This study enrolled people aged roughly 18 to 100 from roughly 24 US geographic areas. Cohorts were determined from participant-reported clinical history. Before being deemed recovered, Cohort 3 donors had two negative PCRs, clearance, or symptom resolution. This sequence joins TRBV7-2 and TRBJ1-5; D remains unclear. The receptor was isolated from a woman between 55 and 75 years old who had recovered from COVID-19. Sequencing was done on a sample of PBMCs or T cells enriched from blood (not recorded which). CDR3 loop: CASSRGYSNQPQHF. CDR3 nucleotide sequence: TGTGCCAGCAGCCGGGGTTATAGCAATCAGCCCCAGCATTTT.